The entry that follows covers one T cell receptor (beta chain) sequence. As yet, its antigen is unknown. Quantitative 5'-RACE with molecular barcodes produced the TCR beta libraries. TCRdb called the 5' RACE reads again in MiXCR, with one record for every CDR3 protein. The sample consists of nearly 350,000 distinct CDR3 sequences, roughly 15% of them appearing once. These data come from a study of CD8 T cells in ankylosing spondylitis. Points from the study as a whole: Previously reported in reactive arthritis synovial fluid and blood were some of the motif variants. Typical of ankylosing spondylitis blood, it appeared, was a TCR beta motif of several highly homologous variants.

The sequence was collected from a male donor with ankylosing spondylitis or in good health (not recorded which). Input material: blood, either unsorted or a sorted T cell fraction (not recorded which).

CDR3 amino acids: CASSTAGVGETQYF. The CDR3 nucleotides are TGTGCCAGCAGCACGGCGGGGGTGGGCGAGACCCAGTACTTC. V is TRBV7-9 and J is TRBJ2-5; 7 bases fit TRBD2. Per germline, CDR1 SEHNR and CDR2 FQNEAQ (reference sequence). The CDR3 length is 14 residues. V was clipped by 5 bases and J by 5 bases; unmatched bases: 8.